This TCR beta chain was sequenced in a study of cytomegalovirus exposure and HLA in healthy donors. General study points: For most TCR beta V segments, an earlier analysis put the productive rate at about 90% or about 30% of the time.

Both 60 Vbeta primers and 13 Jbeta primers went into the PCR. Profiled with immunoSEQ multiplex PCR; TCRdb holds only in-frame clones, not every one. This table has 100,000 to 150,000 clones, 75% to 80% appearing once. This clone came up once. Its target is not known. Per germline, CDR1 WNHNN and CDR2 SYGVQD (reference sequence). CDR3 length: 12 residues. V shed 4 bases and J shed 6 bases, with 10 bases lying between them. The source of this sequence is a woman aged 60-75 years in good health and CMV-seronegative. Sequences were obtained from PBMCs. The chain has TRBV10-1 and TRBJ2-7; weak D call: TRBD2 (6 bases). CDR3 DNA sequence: TGCGCCAGCAGTGCAGAGGGAGGCGAGCAGTACTTC. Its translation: CASSAEGGEQYF.